The 2 T cell receptor beta chains in this list originate from one sample, sequenced in a study of blood T cell repertoires in COVID-19. This table comes from immunoSEQ multiplex PCR, and its TCRdb copy is limited to in-frame clones, with some not included. The sample has approximately 180,000 clones, 88% seen once. Sequencing input: peripheral blood. The receptors were sampled from a man aged 35 to 55 with active or convalescent COVID-19.

This chain uses TRBV4-1 with TRBJ2-7; D might be TRBD1 (6 bases). The V gene lost 1 base and the J gene lost 3 bases, with 13 bases spanning the gap. This CDR3 contains 15 residues. CDR1 is MGHRA and CDR2 is YSYEKL in the germline V gene. CDR3 DNA sequence: TGCGCCAGCAGCCAAGTCCTTGTCAGGGGCTACGAGCAGTACTTC. It yields the protein CASSQVLVRGYEQYF.

The chain joins TRBV12-5 to TRBJ1-3; D is undetermined. CDR1 LGHNT and CDR2 FRNRAP come from the germline V gene. V was pared by 3 bases and J by 3 bases, with 6 bases between. The CDR3 length is 13 residues. The DNA of the CDR3 is TGTGCTAGTGGTTTTACGGGTGGAAACACCATATATTTT. This sequence encodes CASGFTGGNTIYF.